This T cell receptor (beta chain) derives from a study of T-cell reconstitution after alpha-beta-depleted transplantation in children. The study, taken as a whole, reports: From newly produced T cells came most of the T-cell counts and diversity one year after transplant. In patients about two months after transplant, alpha-beta T cells reportedly arose from several hundred expanded graft clones.

With respect to this clonotype: Its antigen is not known.

With 2 bases removed from V and 7 bases from J, the gap between germline ends came to 6 bases. This CDR3 has 13 amino acids. From germline, CDR1 is MNHEY and CDR2 SVGAGI. It was with unique molecular identifiers that the TCRbeta library was prepared. TCRdb recomputed calls from the PCR reads with MiXCR, one row per CDR3 protein. The sample comprises about 980,000 distinct CDR3 sequences, about 31% of which are singletons, and 28% rests with the top ten. The chain employs TRBV6-5 and TRBJ1-6; no definite D call. This clonotype was sampled from a boy under two years old who had a stem cell transplant for SCID, so the T cells may come from the graft donor. Sequences were derived from PBMCs, mostly from graft donor cells, sampled 360 days after TCRalphabeta/CD19-depleted stem cell transplant. CDR3 in DNA: TGTGCCAGCAGTTACATGCAGAATTCACCCCTCCACTTT. Encoded protein: CASSYMQNSPLHF.